This T cell receptor (beta chain) was retrieved from a study of early T cells in non-severe SARS-CoV-2 infection. For the study at large: Sequencing of bulk RNA from unsorted whole blood was done, without chain pairing.

Regarding this clonotype: Its antigen is unidentified.

As part of library construction, unique molecular identifiers were attached to individual cDNA molecules. TCRdb ran MiXCR on the 5' RACE reads and lists one entry per CDR3 protein. Among roughly 110,000 distinct CDR3 sequences, around 10% were seen once, and the ten largest hold approximately 8.1%. From germline, CDR1 is SGHRS and CDR2 YFSETQ. The germline V and J ends were trimmed by 3 bases and 4 bases, with 16 bases remaining between them. The CDR3 sequence is 15 residues long. Notes on the study in general: VDJdb matches were skewed toward anti-spike CD8 T cell responses.

Sample: whole blood. V is TRBV5-1 and J is TRBJ1-1, with unresolved D. The source is an adult who was a healthcare worker with PCR-confirmed SARS-CoV-2 infection or an uninfected control (not recorded which). CDR3 DNA sequence: TGCGCCAGCAGCTCCGGGATCCAACGAGGCACTGAAGCTTTCTTT. This translates into CASSSGIQRGTEAFF. The variable domain in full, with the rest retrieved from reference TRBV5-1 and TRBJ1-1, is KAGVTQTPRYLIKTRGQQVTLSCSPISGHRSVSWYQQTPGQGLQFLFEYFSETQRNKGNFPGRFSGRQFSNSRSEMNVSTLELGDSALYLCASSSGIQRGTEAFFGQGTRLTVV.